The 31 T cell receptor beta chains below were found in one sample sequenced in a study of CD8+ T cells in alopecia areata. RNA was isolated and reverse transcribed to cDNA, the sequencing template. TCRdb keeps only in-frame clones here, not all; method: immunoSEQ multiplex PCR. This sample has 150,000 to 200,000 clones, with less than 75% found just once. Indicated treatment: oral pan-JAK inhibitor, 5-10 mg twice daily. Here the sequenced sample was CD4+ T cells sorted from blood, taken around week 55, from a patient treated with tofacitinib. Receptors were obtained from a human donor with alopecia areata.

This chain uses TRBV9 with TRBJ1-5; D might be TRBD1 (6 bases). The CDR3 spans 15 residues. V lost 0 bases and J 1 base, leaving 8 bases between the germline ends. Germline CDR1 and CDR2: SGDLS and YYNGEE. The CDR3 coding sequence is TGTGCCAGCAGCGTAGATCAGGGGAGCAATCAGCCCCAGCATTTT. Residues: CASSVDQGSNQPQHF.

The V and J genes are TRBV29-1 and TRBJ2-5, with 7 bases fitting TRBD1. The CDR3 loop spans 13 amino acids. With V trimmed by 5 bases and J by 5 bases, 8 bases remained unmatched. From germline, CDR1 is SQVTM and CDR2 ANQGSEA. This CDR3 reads CSVLQTGTETQYF. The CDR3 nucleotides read TGCAGCGTTCTACAGACAGGGACGGAGACCCAGTACTTC.

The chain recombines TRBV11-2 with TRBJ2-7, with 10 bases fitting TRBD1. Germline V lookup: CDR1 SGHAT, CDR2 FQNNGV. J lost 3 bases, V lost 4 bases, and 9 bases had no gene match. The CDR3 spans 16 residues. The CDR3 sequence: CASSSPRDRGHYEQYF. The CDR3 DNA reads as TGTGCCAGCAGCTCCCCCCGGGACAGGGGTCACTACGAGCAGTACTTC.

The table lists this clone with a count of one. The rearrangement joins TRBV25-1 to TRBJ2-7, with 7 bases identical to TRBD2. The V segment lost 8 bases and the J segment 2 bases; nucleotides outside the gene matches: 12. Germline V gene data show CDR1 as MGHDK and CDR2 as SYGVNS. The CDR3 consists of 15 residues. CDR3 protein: CASVAGVGSTYEQYF. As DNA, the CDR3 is TGTGCCAGCGTTGCGGGGGTCGGATCAACCTACGAGCAGTACTTC.

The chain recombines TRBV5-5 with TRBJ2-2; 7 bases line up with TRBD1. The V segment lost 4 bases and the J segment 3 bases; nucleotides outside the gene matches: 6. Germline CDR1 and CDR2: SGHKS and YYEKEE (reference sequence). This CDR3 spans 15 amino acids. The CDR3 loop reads CASSIQGRHTGELFF. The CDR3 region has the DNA TGTGCCAGCAGCATACAGGGGCGTCACACCGGGGAGCTGTTTTTT. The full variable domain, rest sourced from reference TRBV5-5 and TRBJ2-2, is DAGVTQSPTHLIKTRGQQVTLRCSPISGHKSVSWYQQVLGQGPQFIFQYYEKEERGRGNFPDRFSARQFPNYSSELNVNALLLGDSALYLCASSIQGRHTGELFFGEGSRLTVL.

The CDR3 here is CASSLGQTNEKLFF. The CDR3 nucleotides read TGCGCCAGCAGCTTGGGACAGACCAATGAAAAACTGTTTTTT. The chain has TRBV5-1 and TRBJ1-4; D perhaps matches TRBD1 (5 bases). The germline gives CDR1 SGHRS, CDR2 YFSETQ. The CDR3 extends over 14 amino acids. With 0 bases removed from V and 5 bases from J, the gap between germline ends came to 8 bases.

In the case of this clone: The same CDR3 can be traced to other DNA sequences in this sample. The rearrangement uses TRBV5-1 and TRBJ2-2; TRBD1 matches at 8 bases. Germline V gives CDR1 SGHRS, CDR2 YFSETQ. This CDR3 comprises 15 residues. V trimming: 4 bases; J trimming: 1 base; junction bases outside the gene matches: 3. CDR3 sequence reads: CASSPGTGNTGELFF. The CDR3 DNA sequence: TGCGCCAGCAGCCCTGGGACAGGGAACACCGGGGAGCTGTTTTTT. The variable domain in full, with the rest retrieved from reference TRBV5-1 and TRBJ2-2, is KAGVTQTPRYLIKTRGQQVTLSCSPISGHRSVSWYQQTPGQGLQFLFEYFSETQRNKGNFPGRFSGRQFSNSRSEMNVSTLELGDSALYLCASSPGTGNTGELFFGEGSRLTVL.

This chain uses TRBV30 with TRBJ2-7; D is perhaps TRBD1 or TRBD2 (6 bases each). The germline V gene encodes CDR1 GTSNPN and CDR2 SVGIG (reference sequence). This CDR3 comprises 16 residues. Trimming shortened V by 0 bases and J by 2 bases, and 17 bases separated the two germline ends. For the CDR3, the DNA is TGTGCCTGGAGTGTATTAGGGGGGACCCGGACCTACGAGCAGTACTTC. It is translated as CAWSVLGGTRTYEQYF.

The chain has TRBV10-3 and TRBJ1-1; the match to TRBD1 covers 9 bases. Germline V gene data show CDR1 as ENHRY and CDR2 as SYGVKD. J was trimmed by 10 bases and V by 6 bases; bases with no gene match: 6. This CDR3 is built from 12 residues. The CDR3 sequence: CAISGQGTRAFF. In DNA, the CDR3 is TGTGCCATCAGCGGACAGGGGACCAGAGCTTTCTTT.

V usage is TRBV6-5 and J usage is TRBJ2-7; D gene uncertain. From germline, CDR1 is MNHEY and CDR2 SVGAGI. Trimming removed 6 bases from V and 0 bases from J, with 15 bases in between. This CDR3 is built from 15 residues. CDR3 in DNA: TGTGCCAGCAGCCCCTCCGAAGGGATCTCCTACGAGCAGTACTTC. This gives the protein CASSPSEGISYEQYF.

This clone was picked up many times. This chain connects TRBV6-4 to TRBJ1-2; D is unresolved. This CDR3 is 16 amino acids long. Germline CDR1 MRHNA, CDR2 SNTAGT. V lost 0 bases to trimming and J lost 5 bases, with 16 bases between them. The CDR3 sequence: CASSDSMKVEAYGYTF. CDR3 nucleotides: TGTGCCAGCAGTGACTCGATGAAGGTCGAGGCGTATGGCTACACCTTC.

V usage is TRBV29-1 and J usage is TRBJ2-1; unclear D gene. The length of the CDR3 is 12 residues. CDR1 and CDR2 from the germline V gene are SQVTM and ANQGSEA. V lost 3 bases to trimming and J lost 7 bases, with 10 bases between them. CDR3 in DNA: TGCAGCGTTGATCACAGAACTAATGAGCAGTTCTTC. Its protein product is CSVDHRTNEQFF.

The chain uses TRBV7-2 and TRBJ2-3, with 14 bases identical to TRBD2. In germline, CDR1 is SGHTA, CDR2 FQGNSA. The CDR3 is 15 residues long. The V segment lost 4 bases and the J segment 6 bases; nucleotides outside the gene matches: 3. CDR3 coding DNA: TGTGCCAGCAGCTCGGGACTAGCGGGGGTTGATACGCAGTATTTT. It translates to CASSSGLAGVDTQYF.

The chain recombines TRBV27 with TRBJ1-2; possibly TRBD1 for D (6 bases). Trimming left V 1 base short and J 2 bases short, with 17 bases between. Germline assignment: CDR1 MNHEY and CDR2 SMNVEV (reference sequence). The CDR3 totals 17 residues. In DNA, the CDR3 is TGTGCCAGCAGTTTATTAACGGGACATCTTAAGAACTATGGCTACACCTTC. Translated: CASSLLTGHLKNYGYTF.

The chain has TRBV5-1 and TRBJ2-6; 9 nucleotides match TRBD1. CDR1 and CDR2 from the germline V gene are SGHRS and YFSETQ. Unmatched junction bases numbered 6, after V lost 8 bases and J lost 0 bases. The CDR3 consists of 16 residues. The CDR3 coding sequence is TGCGCCAGTGGGACAGGGACCATCTCTGGGGCCAACGTCCTGACTTTC. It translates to CASGTGTISGANVLTF.

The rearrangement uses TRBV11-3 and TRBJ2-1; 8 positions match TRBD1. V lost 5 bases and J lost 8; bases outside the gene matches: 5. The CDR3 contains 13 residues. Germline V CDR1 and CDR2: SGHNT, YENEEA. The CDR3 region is CASSPDRADEQFF. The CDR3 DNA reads TGTGCCAGCAGCCCGGACAGGGCCGATGAGCAGTTCTTC.

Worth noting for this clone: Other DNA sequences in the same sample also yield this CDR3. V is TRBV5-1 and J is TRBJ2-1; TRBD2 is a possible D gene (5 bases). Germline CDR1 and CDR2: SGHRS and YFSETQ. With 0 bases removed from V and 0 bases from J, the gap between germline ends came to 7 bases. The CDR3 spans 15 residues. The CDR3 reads CASSLDSVSYNEQFF. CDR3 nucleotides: TGCGCCAGCAGCTTGGATAGCGTCTCCTACAATGAGCAGTTCTTC. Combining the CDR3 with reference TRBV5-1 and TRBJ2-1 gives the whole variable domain KAGVTQTPRYLIKTRGQQVTLSCSPISGHRSVSWYQQTPGQGLQFLFEYFSETQRNKGNFPGRFSGRQFSNSRSEMNVSTLELGDSALYLCASSLDSVSYNEQFFGPGTRLTVL.

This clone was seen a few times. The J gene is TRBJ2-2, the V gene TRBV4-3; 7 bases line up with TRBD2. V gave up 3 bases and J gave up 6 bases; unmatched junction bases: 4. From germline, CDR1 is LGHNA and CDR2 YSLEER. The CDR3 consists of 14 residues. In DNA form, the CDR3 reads TGCGCCAGCAGCCAGCCCGGACTAGCCGGGGAGCTGTTTTTT. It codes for CASSQPGLAGELFF.

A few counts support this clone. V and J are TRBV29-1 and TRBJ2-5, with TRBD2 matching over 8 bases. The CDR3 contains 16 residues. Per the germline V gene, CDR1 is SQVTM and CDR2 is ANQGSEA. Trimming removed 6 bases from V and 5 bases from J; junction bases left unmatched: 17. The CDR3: CSVLSPQGLVGETQYF. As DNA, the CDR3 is TGCAGCGTACTCTCGCCCCAGGGACTAGTGGGGGAGACCCAGTACTTC.

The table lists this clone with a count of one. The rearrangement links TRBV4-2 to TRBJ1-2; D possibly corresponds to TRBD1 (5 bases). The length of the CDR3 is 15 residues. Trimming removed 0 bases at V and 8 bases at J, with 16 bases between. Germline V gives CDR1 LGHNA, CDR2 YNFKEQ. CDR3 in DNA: TGTGCCAGCAGCCAAGATACGAGGGACCCTCGGGGCTACACCTTC. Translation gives CASSQDTRDPRGYTF.

The DNA for the CDR3 is TGTGCCAGCAGCTGGCGCTACGAGCAGTACTTC. Protein: CASSWRYEQYF. This rearrangement joins TRBV11-3 to TRBJ2-7, with unresolved D. V lost 4 bases to trimming and J lost 3 bases, with 4 bases between them. This CDR3 spans 11 amino acids. Germline values: CDR1 SGHNT, CDR2 YENEEA.

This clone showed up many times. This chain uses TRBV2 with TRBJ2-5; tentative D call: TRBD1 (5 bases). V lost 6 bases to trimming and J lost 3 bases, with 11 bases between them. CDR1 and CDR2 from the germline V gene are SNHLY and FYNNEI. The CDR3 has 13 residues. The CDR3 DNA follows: TGTGCCAGCAGAACGGACAACGAAGAGACCCAGTACTTC. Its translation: CASRTDNEETQYF. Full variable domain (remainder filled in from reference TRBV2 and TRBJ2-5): EPEVTQTPSHQVTQMGQEVILRCVPISNHLYFYWYRQILGQKVEFLVSFYNNEISEKSEIFDDQFSVERPDGSNFTLKIRSTKLEDSAMYFCASRTDNEETQYFGPGTRLLVL.

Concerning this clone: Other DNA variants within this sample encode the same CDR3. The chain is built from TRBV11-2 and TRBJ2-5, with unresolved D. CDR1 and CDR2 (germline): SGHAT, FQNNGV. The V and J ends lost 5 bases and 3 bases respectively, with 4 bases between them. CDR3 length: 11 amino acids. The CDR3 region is CASSLEETQYF. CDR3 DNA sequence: TGTGCCAGCAGCCTTGAAGAGACCCAGTACTTC.

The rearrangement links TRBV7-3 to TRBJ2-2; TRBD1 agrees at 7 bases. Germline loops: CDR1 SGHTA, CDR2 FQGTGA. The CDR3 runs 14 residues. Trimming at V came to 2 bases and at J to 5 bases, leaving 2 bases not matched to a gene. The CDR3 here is CASSLEQGTGELFF. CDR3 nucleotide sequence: TGTGCCAGCAGCTTAGAACAGGGGACCGGGGAGCTGTTTTTT. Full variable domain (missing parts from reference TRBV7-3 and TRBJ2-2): GAGVSQTPSNKVTEKGKYVELRCDPISGHTALYWYRQSLGQGPEFLIYFQGTGAADDSGLPNDRFFAVRPEGSVSTLKIQRTERGDSAVYLCASSLEQGTGELFFGEGSRLTVL.

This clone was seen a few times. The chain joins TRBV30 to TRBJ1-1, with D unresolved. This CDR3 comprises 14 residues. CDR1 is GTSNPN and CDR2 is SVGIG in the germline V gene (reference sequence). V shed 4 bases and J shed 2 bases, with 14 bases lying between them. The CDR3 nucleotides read TGTGCCTGGACCCTCGGCCAATCTAACACTGAAGCTTTCTTT. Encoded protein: CAWTLGQSNTEAFF. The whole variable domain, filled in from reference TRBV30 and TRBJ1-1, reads SQTIHQWPATLVQPVGSPLSLECTVEGTSNPNLYWYRQAAGRGLQLLFYSVGIGQISSEVPQNLSASRPQDRQFILSSKKLLLSDSGFYLCAWTLGQSNTEAFFGQGTRLTVV.

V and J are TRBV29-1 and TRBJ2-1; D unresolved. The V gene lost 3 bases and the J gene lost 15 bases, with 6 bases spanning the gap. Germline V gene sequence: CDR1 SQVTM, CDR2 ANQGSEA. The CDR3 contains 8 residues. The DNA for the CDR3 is TGCAGCGTTGACCTTGGGTTCTTC. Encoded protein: CSVDLGFF.

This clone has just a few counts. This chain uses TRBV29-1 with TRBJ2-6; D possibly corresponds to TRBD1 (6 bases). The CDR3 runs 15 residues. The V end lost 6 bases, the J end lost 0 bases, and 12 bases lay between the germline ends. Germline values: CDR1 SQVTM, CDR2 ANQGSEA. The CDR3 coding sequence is TGCAGCGTCCTGACAGGACCCTCTGGGGCCAACGTCCTGACTTTC. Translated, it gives CSVLTGPSGANVLTF.

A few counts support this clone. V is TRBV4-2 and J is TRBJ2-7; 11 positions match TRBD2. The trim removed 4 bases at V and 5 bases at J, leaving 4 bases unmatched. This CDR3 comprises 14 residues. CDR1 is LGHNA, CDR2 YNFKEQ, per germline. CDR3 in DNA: TGTGCCAGCAGCCTTAGCGGGGGGGCAGACGAGCAGTACTTC. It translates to CASSLSGGADEQYF.

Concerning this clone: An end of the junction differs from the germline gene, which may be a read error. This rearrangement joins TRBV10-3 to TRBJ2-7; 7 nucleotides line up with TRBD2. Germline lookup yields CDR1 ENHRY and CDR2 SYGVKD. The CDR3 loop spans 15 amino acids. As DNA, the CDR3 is TGTGCCAGCAGTTACGCGCGGGGGTCCTCCTACGAGCAGTACTTC. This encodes CASSYARGSSYEQYF.

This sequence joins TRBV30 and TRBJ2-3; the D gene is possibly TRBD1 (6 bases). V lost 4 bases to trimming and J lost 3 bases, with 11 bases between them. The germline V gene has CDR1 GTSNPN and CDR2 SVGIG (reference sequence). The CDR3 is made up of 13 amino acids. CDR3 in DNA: TGTGCCTGGACCCGAGGGGGAACAGATACGCAGTATTTT. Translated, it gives CAWTRGGTDTQYF.

The CDR3 DNA is TGTGCCTGGAGTGTACTACAGGGCCCGACTAGCACAGATACGCAGTATTTT. Its protein is CAWSVLQGPTSTDTQYF. The chain links TRBV30 to TRBJ2-3; D might be TRBD1 (6 bases). Trimming pared 0 bases from V and 0 bases from J, leaving 16 bases between. This CDR3 is 17 amino acids long. From germline, CDR1 is GTSNPN and CDR2 SVGIG (reference sequence).